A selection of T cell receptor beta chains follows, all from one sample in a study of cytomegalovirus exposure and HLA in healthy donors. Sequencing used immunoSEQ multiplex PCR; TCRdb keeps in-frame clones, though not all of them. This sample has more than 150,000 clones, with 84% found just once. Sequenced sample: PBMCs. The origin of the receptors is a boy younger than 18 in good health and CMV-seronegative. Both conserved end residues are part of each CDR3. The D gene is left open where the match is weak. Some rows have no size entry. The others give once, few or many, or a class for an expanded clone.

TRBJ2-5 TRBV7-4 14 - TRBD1 CASSLQGAHETQYF TGTGCCAGCAGCTTACAGGGGGCGCACGAGACCCAGTACTTC
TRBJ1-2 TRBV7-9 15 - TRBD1 CASSTRQGLPYGYTF TGTGCCAGCAGCACTCGACAGGGGCTCCCCTATGGCTACACCTTC
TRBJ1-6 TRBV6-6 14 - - CASSYKGSDSPLHF TGTGCCAGCAGTTACAAAGGCAGCGATTCACCCCTCCACTTT
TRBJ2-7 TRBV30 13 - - CAWRDTSPHEQYF TGTGCCTGGCGGGACACCTCCCCCCACGAGCAGTACTTC
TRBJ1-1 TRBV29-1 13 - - CSVEVDMNTEAFF TGCAGCGTTGAGGTAGATATGAACACTGAAGCTTTCTTT
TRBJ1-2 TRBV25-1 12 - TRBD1 CASSDQGVGYTF TGTGCCAGCAGTGACCAGGGGGTTGGCTACACCTTC
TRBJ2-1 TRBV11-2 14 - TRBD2 CASSLVAGDNEQFF TGTGCCAGCAGCTTAGTAGCGGGAGACAATGAGCAGTTCTTC
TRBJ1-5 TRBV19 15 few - CASSHSSDRNQPQHF TGTGCCAGTAGCCACTCTTCCGACAGGAATCAGCCCCAGCATTTT
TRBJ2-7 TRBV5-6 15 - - CASSLPGLQTYEQYF TGTGCCAGCAGCTTGCCGGGACTTCAGACCTACGAGCAGTACTTC
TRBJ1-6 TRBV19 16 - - CASNQKGHSYNSPLHF TGTGCCAGTAACCAGAAGGGGCACTCCTATAATTCACCCCTCCACTTT
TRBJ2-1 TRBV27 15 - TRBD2 CASSFSRGGAGEQFF TGTGCCAGCAGTTTTTCTCGCGGGGGGGCGGGTGAGCAGTTCTTC
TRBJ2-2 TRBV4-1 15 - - CASSQPRGGSGELFF TGCGCCAGCAGCCAACCAAGGGGGGGGTCCGGGGAGCTGTTTTTT
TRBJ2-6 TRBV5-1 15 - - CATSSGSSGANVLTF TGCGCCACCTCATCCGGGTCTTCTGGGGCCAACGTCCTGACTTTC
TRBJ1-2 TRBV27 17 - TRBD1 CASSFLQRDRATYGYTF TGTGCCAGCAGTTTCTTGCAAAGGGACAGGGCTACCTATGGCTACACCTTC
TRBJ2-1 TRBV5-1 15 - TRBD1 CASSFQGQDHNEQFF TGCGCCAGCAGCTTCCAGGGACAGGACCACAATGAGCAGTTCTTC
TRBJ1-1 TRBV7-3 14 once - CASSPAGGNTEAFF TGTGCCAGCAGTCCCGCAGGTGGGAACACTGAAGCTTTCTTT
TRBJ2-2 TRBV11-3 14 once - CASSLKGGGRELFF TGTGCCAGCAGCTTAAAAGGTGGGGGCCGGGAGCTGTTTTTT
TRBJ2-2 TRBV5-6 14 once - CASSLGLNTGELFF TGTGCCAGCAGCCTTGGACTCAACACCGGGGAGCTGTTTTTT
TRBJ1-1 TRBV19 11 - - CASGLTGGTFF TGTGCCAGTGGATTGACAGGAGGAACTTTCTTT
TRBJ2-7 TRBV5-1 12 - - CASSLAAGEQYF TGCGCCAGCAGCTTGGCCGCGGGCGAGCAGTACTTC
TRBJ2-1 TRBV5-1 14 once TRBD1 CASSTGGAMDEQFF TGCGCCAGCAGCACAGGGGGCGCGATGGATGAGCAGTTCTTC
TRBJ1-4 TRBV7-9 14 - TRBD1 CASSPDRVNEKLFF TGTGCCAGCAGTCCGGACAGGGTCAATGAAAAACTGTTTTTT
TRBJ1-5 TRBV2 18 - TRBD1 CASSEPRTGPYSNQPQHF TGTGCCAGCAGTGAACCGAGGACAGGCCCATATAGCAATCAGCCCCAGCATTTT
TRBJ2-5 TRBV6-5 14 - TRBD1 CASSSQGASPWPYF TGTGCCAGCAGTTCCCAGGGGGCGAGCCCCTGGCCGTACTTC
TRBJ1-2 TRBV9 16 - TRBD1 CASSVEGQAPNYGYTF TGTGCCAGCAGCGTAGAGGGACAGGCCCCAAACTATGGCTACACCTTC
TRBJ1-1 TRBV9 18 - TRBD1 CASSDRWDRIIGSTEAFF TGTGCCAGCAGCGATAGGTGGGACAGGATAATTGGGAGCACTGAAGCTTTCTTT
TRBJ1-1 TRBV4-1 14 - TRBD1 CASSRTGEDTEAFF TGCGCCAGCAGCCGGACAGGAGAGGACACTGAAGCTTTCTTT
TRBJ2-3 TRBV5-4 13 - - CASSRGSTDTQYF TGTGCCAGCAGCAGGGGTAGCACAGATACGCAGTATTTT
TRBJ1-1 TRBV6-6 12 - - CAGGLGSTEAFF TGTGCCGGTGGACTGGGGAGTACTGAAGCTTTCTTT
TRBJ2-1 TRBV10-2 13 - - CASRPQIHNEQFF TGCGCCAGCAGGCCACAGATTCACAATGAGCAGTTCTTC
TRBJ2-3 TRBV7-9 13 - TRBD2 CASSLEAGVTQYF TGTGCCAGCAGCTTAGAAGCGGGAGTTACGCAGTATTTT
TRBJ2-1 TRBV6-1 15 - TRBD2 CASSATSGKDNEQFF TGTGCCAGCAGCGCTACTAGCGGGAAAGACAATGAGCAGTTCTTC
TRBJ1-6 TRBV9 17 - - CASSVEGIRRDHSPLHF TGTGCCAGCAGCGTGGAGGGGATTCGACGAGATCATTCACCCCTCCACTTT
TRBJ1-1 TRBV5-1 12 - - CASSPRTVEAFF TGCGCCAGCAGCCCCCGCACGGTCGAAGCTTTCTTT
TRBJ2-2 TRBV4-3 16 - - CASSLGRDKVPGELFF TGCGCCAGCAGCCTCGGCCGGGACAAAGTCCCCGGGGAGCTGTTTTTT
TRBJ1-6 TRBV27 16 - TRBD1 CARGQEGNSYNSPLHF TGTGCCAGAGGACAGGAAGGTAATTCCTATAATTCACCCCTCCACTTT
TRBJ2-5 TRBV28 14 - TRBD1 CASIDRGSQETQYF TGTGCCAGCATCGACAGGGGGTCCCAAGAGACCCAGTACTTC
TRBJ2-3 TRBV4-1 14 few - CASSQAGGTDTQYF TGCGCCAGCAGCCAAGCGGGGGGCACAGATACGCAGTATTTT
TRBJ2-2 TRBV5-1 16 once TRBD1 CASSPGQGWVTGELFF TGCGCCAGCAGCCCAGGACAGGGGTGGGTCACCGGGGAGCTGTTTTTT
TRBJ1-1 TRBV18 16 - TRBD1 CASSRKPGQANTEAFF TGTGCCAGCTCGCGAAAACCGGGACAGGCGAACACTGAAGCTTTCTTT
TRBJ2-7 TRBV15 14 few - CATSRDRGPYEQYF TGTGCCACCAGCAGAGACAGGGGACCCTACGAGCAGTACTTC
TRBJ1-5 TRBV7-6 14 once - CASSLAQRNQPQHF TGTGCCAGCAGCTTAGCGCAACGGAATCAGCCCCAGCATTTT
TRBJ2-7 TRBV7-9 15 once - CASSPPSSNPSEQYF TGTGCCAGCAGTCCGCCGTCTAGCAATCCTTCCGAGCAGTACTTC
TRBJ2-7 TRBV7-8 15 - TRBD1 CASSRLGTASYEQYF TGTGCCAGCAGCCGCCTCGGGACAGCCTCCTACGAGCAGTACTTC
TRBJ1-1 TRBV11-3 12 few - CASSGTNTEAFF TGTGCCAGCAGCGGGACTAACACTGAAGCTTTCTTT
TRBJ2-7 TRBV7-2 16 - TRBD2 CASSPPRSGSRHEQYF TGTGCCAGCAGCCCCCCAAGAAGCGGGAGTCGCCACGAGCAGTACTTC
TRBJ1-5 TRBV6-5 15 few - CASSYSSGSNQPQHF TGTGCCAGCAGTTACTCGTCGGGGAGCAATCAGCCCCAGCATTTT
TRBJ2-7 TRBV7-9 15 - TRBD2 CASSQGGGGAYEQYF TGTGCCAGCAGCCAGGGGGGCGGGGGGGCCTACGAGCAGTACTTC
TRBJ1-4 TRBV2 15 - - CASRRRVSTNEKLFF TGTGCCAGCAGGCGCCGGGTATCAACTAATGAAAAACTGTTTTTT
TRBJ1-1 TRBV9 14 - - CASSVAGADTEAFF TGTGCCAGCAGCGTCGCAGGGGCGGACACTGAAGCTTTCTTT
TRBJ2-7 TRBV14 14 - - CASRSGANSYEQYF TGTGCCAGCAGATCAGGGGCTAACTCCTACGAGCAGTACTTC
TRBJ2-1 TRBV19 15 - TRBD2 CASSGLAGAGDEQFF TGTGCCAGTTCGGGGCTAGCGGGAGCAGGTGATGAGCAGTTCTTC
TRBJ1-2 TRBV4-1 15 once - CASSPRTRLHYGYTF TGCGCCAGCAGCCCGCGGACACGGTTGCACTATGGCTACACCTTC
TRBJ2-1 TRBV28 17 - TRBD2 CASNTRGLAGVMNEQFF TGTGCCAGCAATACGAGAGGACTAGCGGGAGTTATGAATGAGCAGTTCTTC
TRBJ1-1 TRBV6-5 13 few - CASSYLRFTEAFF TGTGCCAGCAGTTATCTCCGGTTCACTGAAGCTTTCTTT
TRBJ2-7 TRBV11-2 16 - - CASSLAPGRTAYEQYF TGTGCCAGCAGCTTAGCCCCAGGCCGAACCGCCTACGAGCAGTACTTC
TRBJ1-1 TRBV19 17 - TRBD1 CASSSPGQGGENTEAFF TGTGCCAGTAGTTCTCCGGGACAGGGAGGAGAGAACACTGAAGCTTTCTTT
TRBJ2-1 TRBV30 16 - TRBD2 CAWRASPAGGNNEQFF TGTGCCTGGAGAGCGAGCCCAGCGGGAGGAAACAATGAGCAGTTCTTC
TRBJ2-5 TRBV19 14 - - CASSVQGGGGTQYF TGTGCCAGTAGTGTACAGGGCGGCGGGGGGACCCAGTACTTC